These T cell receptor beta chains were read from a single sample in a study of CD8+CD57+ T cells in acquired aplastic anemia. MiXCR, applied by TCRdb to the reads, yields one record per CDR3 protein. Altogether 55,000 to 60,000 distinct CDR3 sequences are present, around 60% being singletons, with the ten largest covering 15% to 20%. Sequenced material: sorted CD4+, CD8+, or CD8+CD57+ T cells (not recorded which) from PBMCs. The receptor source for this set is a human donor with aplastic anemia. Both conserved end residues are part of each CDR3. A D gene is named only where the DNA matches it firmly. Only some rows state a clone size, as once, few, many or a class for expanded clones.

j_call d_call clone_size v_call cdr3_aa cdr3_nt
TRBJ1-1 . once TRBV19 CASRAGTNTEAFF TGTGCCAGTAGGGCCGGGACAAACACTGAAGCTTTCTTT
TRBJ1-5 . . TRBV15 CATSIALNQPQHF TGTGCCACCAGCATCGCACTGAATCAGCCCCAGCATTTT
TRBJ1-6 . many TRBV4-1 CASSQDIGRASSYNSPLHF TGCGCCAGCAGCCAAGATATCGGCAGGGCGAGCTCCTATAATTCACCCCTCCACTTT
TRBJ1-1 . . TRBV2 CASNLWGTEAFF TGTGCCAGCAATTTATGGGGGACTGAAGCTTTCTTT
TRBJ2-7 TRBD2 . TRBV29-1 CSVETSDEQYF TGCAGCGTTGAAACTAGCGACGAGCAGTACTTC
TRBJ1-6 TRBD1 . TRBV19 CASGRDRINSPLHF TGTGCCAGTGGTCGGGACAGGATAAATTCACCCCTCCACTTT
TRBJ2-1 . . TRBV7-8 CASSLSGAGNEQSF TGTGCCAGCAGCCTGTCGGGGGCCGGCAATGAGCAGTCCTTC
TRBJ1-6 . . TRBV5-1 CASSLGYRNSPLHF TGCGCCAGCAGCTTGGGTTACAGGAATTCACCCCTCCACTTT
TRBJ2-1 . . TRBV10-1 CASSETQGDEQFF TGCGCCAGCAGTGAGACCCAGGGAGATGAGCAGTTCTTC
TRBJ2-7 . medium-sized TRBV2 CASMGRPHEQYF TGTGCCAGCATGGGCAGACCTCACGAGCAGTACTTC
TRBJ2-7 TRBD2 . TRBV11-2 CASSSRTSGGMYEQYF TGTGCCAGCAGCTCCCGGACTAGCGGGGGTATGTACGAGCAGTACTTC
TRBJ2-1 . medium-sized TRBV10-3 CAISESNPSVVNEQFF TGTGCCATCAGTGAGTCGAACCCTAGCGTCGTCAATGAGCAGTTCTTC
TRBJ2-1 . . TRBV15 CATSFRAFYNEQFF TGTGCCACCAGCTTCCGGGCATTTTACAATGAGCAGTTCTTC
TRBJ1-2 . . TRBV24-1 CATSRDTYGYTF TGTGCCACCTCACGGGATACGTATGGCTACACCTTC
TRBJ1-1 . once TRBV29-1 CSAPIQGGEAFF TGCAGCGCGCCAATACAGGGCGGGGAAGCTTTCTTT
TRBJ1-2 . many TRBV19 CASSIGTVQGYTF TGTGCCAGTAGTATAGGCACAGTTCAGGGCTACACCTTC
TRBJ2-7 . . TRBV29-1 CSVAGTFSYEQYF TGCAGCGTCGCCGGGACATTCTCCTACGAGCAGTACTTC
TRBJ1-6 . many TRBV5-6 CASSSTGPLHF TGTGCCAGCAGCTCCACTGGCCCCCTCCACTTT
TRBJ1-3 . few TRBV10-2 CASSESRGYNYGYTIYF TGCGCCAGCAGTGAGTCGAGAGGATACAACTATGGCTACACCATATATTTT
TRBJ2-7 . . TRBV19 CASSGAREQYF TGTGCCAGTAGTGGAGCTCGCGAGCAGTACTTC
TRBJ2-3 TRBD1 . TRBV24-1 CATSENDRASTDTQYF TGTGCCACCAGTGAAAACGACAGGGCTAGCACAGATACGCAGTATTTT
TRBJ2-7 . once TRBV25-1 CASSEGEDFYEQYF TGCGCCAGCAGTGAGGGGGAGGATTTCTACGAGCAGTACTTC
TRBJ1-5 . . TRBV25-1 CASSEARGNQPQHF TGTGCCAGCAGTGAGGCCAGGGGCAATCAGCCCCAGCATTTT
TRBJ1-2 . . TRBV25-1 CASSGSMVYTF TGTGCCAGCAGTGGGTCGATGGTCTACACCTTC
TRBJ2-1 . . TRBV15 CATSRIYESGNEQFF TGTGCCACCAGCAGAATATACGAATCCGGCAATGAGCAGTTCTTC
TRBJ1-5 TRBD1 few TRBV7-8 CASSWDRGPMPQHF TGTGCCAGCAGCTGGGACAGGGGGCCGATGCCCCAGCATTTT
TRBJ1-2 TRBD1 few TRBV19 CASSPRDRGYGYTF TGTGCCAGTAGTCCCCGGGACAGAGGCTATGGCTACACCTTC
TRBJ1-4 TRBD1 once TRBV6-1 CASSLTGVLEKLFF TGTGCCAGCAGCCTGACAGGGGTCCTCGAAAAACTGTTTTTT
TRBJ1-1 . . TRBV19 CASSRSGSNTEAFF TGTGCCAGTAGTCGGTCTGGGTCAAACACTGAAGCTTTCTTT
TRBJ2-7 . . TRBV19 CASSMSRVLPYEQYF TGTGCCAGTAGTATGTCGAGAGTCCTTCCCTACGAGCAGTACTTC
TRBJ2-3 TRBD2 . TRBV3-1 CASSQAGSGRENTQYF TGTGCCAGCAGCCAGGCCGGGAGCGGGAGGGAAAATACGCAGTATTTT
TRBJ2-5 TRBD1 many TRBV14 CASSQATGPETQYF TGTGCCAGCAGCCAAGCGACAGGGCCCGAGACCCAGTACTTC
TRBJ1-5 TRBD1 . TRBV19 CASSVLYRGGNQPQHF TGTGCCAGTAGCGTACTCTACAGGGGCGGCAATCAGCCCCAGCATTTT
TRBJ2-3 . . TRBV7-4 CASSYTDTQYF TGCGCCAGCAGCTACACAGATACGCAGTATTTT
TRBJ2-1 . many TRBV9 CASSVGGQPQGEQFF TGTGCCAGCAGCGTAGGAGGACAGCCCCAAGGGGAGCAGTTCTTC
TRBJ2-3 . few TRBV7-2 CASSFRDSNTDTQYF TGTGCCAGCAGCTTCCGGGACTCGAACACAGATACGCAGTATTTT
TRBJ1-2 TRBD1 few TRBV24-1 CATSGTGPYGYTF TGTGCCACCAGCGGGACAGGGCCCTATGGCTACACCTTC
TRBJ1-2 . . TRBV15 CATSRGELREGYTF TGTGCCACCAGCAGAGGTGAACTGAGGGAAGGCTACACCTTC
TRBJ2-7 . few TRBV24-1 CATSEATQPYEQYF TGCGCCACCAGTGAGGCCACCCAGCCTTACGAGCAGTACTTC
TRBJ2-7 . . TRBV5-6 CASSLSDEQYF TGTGCCAGCAGCTTGTCCGACGAGCAGTACTTC
TRBJ2-7 . . TRBV15 CATRKAGGFGQSYEQYF TGTGCCACCAGGAAAGCGGGTGGTTTCGGACAGAGCTACGAGCAGTACTTC
TRBJ2-7 . . TRBV2 CASSSGGEQYF TGTGCCAGCAGCTCAGGCGGCGAGCAGTACTTC
TRBJ2-7 TRBD1 many TRBV5-6 CASSGGQGSYEQYF TGTGCCAGCAGCGGAGGACAGGGCTCCTACGAGCAGTACTTC
TRBJ1-5 . . TRBV6-2/TRBV6-3 CASNNRVGQPQHF TGTGCCAGCAACAACAGGGTAGGGCAGCCCCAGCATTTT
TRBJ1-1 . many TRBV4-3 CASSQERGGDEAFF TGCGCCAGCAGCCAAGAGCGGGGGGGAGACGAAGCTTTCTTT
TRBJ2-1 . . TRBV25-1 CASSRSGPPGNEQFF TGTGCCAGCAGCCGAAGCGGTCCCCCGGGGAATGAGCAGTTCTTC
TRBJ2-7 TRBD1 . TRBV7-9 CASSRQGPYEQYF TGTGCCAGCAGCCGACAGGGACCGTACGAGCAGTACTTC
TRBJ2-1 TRBD2 many TRBV6-5 CASSLGLAGRYEQFF TGTGCCAGCAGTTTGGGACTAGCGGGGAGGTATGAGCAGTTCTTC
TRBJ2-7 . . TRBV5-6 CASSLTGYEQYF TGTGCCAGCAGCCTCACAGGGTACGAGCAGTACTTC
TRBJ2-7 . once TRBV29-1 CSVRNQGHSYEQYF TGCAGCGTCCGAAACCAAGGACACTCCTACGAGCAGTACTTC
TRBJ2-2 . . TRBV2 CASSPIGGANTGELFF TGTGCCAGCAGCCCTATAGGCGGAGCTAACACCGGGGAGCTGTTTTTT
TRBJ2-3 . . TRBV18 CASSPGEGTDTQYF TGTGCCAGCTCACCAGGAGAGGGAACGGATACGCAGTATTTT
TRBJ2-5 . . TRBV10-3 CAISDINQETQYF TGTGCCATCAGTGACATAAACCAAGAGACCCAGTACTTC
TRBJ1-1 . many TRBV12-3/TRBV12-4 CASTFRGNTEAFF TGTGCCAGCACTTTCAGGGGGAACACTGAAGCTTTCTTT
TRBJ1-1 TRBD1 . TRBV10-3 CATRDRQGVGNTEAFF TGTGCCACCAGGGATAGACAGGGCGTGGGGAACACTGAAGCTTTCTTT
TRBJ2-3 . many TRBV29-1 CSVDRDRRDTQYF TGCAGCGTTGACCGAGACAGAAGAGATACGCAGTATTTT
TRBJ2-3 TRBD1 many TRBV29-1 CSVEGQVITDTQYF TGCAGCGTTGAGGGACAGGTGATCACAGATACGCAGTATTTT
TRBJ1-2 TRBD1 . TRBV5-1 CASSQGDRRSGGYTF TGCGCCAGCAGCCAGGGGGACAGACGCTCGGGAGGCTACACCTTC
TRBJ1-2 . . TRBV2 CASRGILDNYGYTF TGTGCCAGCAGAGGGATACTAGATAACTATGGCTACACCTTC
TRBJ2-1 . few TRBV7-2 CASSINRANEQFF TGTGCCAGCAGCATCAACCGGGCCAATGAGCAGTTCTTC